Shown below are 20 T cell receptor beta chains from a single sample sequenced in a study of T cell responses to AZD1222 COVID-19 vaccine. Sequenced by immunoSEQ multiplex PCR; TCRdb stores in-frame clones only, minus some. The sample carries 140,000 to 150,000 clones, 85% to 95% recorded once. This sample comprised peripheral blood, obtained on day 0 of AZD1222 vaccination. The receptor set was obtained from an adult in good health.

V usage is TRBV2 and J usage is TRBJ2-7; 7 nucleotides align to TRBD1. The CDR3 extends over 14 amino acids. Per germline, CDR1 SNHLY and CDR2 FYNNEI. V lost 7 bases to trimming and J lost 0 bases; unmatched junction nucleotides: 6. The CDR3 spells CASIGTATSYEQYF. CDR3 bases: TGTGCCAGCATCGGGACAGCCACCTCCTACGAGCAGTACTTC. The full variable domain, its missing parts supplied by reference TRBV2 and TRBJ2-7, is EPEVTQTPSHQVTQMGQEVILRCVPISNHLYFYWYRQILGQKVEFLVSFYNNEISEKSEIFDDQFSVERPDGSNFTLKIRSTKLEDSAMYFCASIGTATSYEQYFGPGTRLTVT.

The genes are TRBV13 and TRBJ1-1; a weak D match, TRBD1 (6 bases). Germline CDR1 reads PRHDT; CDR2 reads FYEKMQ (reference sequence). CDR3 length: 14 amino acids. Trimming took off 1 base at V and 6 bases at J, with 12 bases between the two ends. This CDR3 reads CASSLVLAGAEAFF. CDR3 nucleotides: TGTGCCAGCAGCTTAGTTTTGGCAGGGGCTGAAGCTTTCTTT. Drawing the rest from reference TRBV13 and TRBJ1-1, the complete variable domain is AAGVIQSPRHLIKEKRETATLKCYPIPRHDTVYWYQQGPGQDPQFLISFYEKMQSDKGSIPDRFSAQQFSDYHSELNMSSLELGDSALYFCASSLVLAGAEAFFGQGTRLTVV.

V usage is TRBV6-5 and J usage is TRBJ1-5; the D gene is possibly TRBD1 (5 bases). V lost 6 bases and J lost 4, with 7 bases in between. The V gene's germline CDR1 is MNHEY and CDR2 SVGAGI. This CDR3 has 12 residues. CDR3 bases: TGTGCCAGCAGCGGGGGGAATCAGCCCCAGCATTTT. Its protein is CASSGGNQPQHF.

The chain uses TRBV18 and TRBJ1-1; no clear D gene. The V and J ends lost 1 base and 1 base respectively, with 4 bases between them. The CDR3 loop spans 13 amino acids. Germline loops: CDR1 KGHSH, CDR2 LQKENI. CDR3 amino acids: CASSPQANTEAFF. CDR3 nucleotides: TGTGCCAGCTCACCACAGGCGAACACTGAAGCTTTCTTT.

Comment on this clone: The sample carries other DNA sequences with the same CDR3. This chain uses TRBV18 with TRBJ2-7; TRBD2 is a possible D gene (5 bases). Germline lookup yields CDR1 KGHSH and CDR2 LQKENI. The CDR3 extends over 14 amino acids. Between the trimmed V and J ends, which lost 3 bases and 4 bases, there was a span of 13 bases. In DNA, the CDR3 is TGTGCCAGCTCACCGGGAGTACAGAATTACGAGCAGTACTTC. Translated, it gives CASSPGVQNYEQYF.

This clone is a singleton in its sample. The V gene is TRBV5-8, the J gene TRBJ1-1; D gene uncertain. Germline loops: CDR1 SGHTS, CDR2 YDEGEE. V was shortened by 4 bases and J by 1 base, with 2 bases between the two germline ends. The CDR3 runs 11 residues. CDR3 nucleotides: TGTGCCAGCAGCCAGAACACTGAAGCTTTCTTT. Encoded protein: CASSQNTEAFF.

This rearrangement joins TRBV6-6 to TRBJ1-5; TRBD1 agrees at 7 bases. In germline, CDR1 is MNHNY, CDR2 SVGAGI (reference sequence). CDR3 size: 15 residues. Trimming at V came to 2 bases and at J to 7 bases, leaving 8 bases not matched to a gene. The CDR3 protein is CASSYQEGARQPQHF. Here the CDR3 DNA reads TGTGCCAGCAGTTACCAGGAGGGGGCGCGGCAGCCCCAGCATTTT.

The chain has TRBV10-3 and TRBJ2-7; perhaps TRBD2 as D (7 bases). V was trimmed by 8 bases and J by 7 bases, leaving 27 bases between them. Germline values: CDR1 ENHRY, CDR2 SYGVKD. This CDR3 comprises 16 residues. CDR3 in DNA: TGTGCCATCCGAGGACAGATGGAATTGGGAGGGTGGGAGCAGTACTTC. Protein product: CAIRGQMELGGWEQYF.

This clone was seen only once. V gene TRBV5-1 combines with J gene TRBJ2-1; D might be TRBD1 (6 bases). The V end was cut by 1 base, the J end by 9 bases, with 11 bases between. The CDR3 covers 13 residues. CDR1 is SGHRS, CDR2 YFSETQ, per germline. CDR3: CASSLTGFAEQFF. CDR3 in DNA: TGCGCCAGCAGCTTGACAGGGTTCGCTGAGCAGTTCTTC.

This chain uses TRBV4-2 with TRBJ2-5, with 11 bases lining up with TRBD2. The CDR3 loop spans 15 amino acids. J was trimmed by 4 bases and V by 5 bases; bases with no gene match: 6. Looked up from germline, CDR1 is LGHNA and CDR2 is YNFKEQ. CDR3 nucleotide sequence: TGTGCCAGCAGCAATAGCGGGGGGGACGGAGAGACCCAGTACTTC. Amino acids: CASSNSGGDGETQYF.

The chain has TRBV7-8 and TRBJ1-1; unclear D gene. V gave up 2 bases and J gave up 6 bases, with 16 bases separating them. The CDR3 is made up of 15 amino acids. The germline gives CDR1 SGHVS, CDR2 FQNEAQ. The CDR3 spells CASSLNSNGLSEAFF. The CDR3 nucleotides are TGTGCCAGCAGCTTAAATTCAAACGGGTTATCTGAAGCTTTCTTT.

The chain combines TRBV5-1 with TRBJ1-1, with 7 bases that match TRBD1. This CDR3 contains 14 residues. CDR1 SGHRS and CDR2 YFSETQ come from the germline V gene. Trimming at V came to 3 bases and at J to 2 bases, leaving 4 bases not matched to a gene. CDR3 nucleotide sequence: TGCGCCAGCAGCTCCTGGACAGGAAACACTGAAGCTTTCTTT. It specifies CASSSWTGNTEAFF.

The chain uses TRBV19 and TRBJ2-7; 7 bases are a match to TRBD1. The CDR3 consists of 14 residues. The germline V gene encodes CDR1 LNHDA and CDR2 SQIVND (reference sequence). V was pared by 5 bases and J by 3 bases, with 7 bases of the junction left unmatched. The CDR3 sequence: CASSGKGAVYEQYF. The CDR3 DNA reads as TGTGCCAGTAGTGGCAAGGGGGCCGTCTACGAGCAGTACTTC. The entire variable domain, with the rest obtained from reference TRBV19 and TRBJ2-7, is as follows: DGGITQSPKYLFRKEGQNVTLSCEQNLNHDAMYWYRQDPGQGLRLIYYSQIVNDFQKGDIAEGYSVSREKKESFPLTVTSAQKNPTAFYLCASSGKGAVYEQYFGPGTRLTVT.

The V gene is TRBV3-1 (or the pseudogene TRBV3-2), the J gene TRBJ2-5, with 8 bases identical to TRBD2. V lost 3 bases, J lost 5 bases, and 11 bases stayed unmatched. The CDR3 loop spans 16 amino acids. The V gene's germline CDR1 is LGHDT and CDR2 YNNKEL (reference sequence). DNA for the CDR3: TGTGCCAGCAGCCAGAACGGGGGGGCCCGAGGTGAGACCCAGTACTTC. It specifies CASSQNGGARGETQYF.

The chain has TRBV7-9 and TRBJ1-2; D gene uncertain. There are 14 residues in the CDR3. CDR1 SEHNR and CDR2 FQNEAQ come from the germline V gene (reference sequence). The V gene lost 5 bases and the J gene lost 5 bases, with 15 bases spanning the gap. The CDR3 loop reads CASSPTIGDYGYTF. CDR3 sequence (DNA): TGTGCCAGCAGCCCCACGATAGGAGATTATGGCTACACCTTC.

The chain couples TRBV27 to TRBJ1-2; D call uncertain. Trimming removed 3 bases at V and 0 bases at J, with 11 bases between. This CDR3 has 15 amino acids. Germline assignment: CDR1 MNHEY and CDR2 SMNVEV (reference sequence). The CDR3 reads CASSFKGSANYGYTF. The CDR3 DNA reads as TGTGCCAGCAGTTTCAAGGGATCAGCTAACTATGGCTACACCTTC.

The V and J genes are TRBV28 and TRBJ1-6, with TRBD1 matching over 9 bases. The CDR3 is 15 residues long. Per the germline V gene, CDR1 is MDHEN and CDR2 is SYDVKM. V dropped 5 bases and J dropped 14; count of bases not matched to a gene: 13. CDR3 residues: CASSTPGQGVRALHF. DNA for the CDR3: TGTGCCAGCAGTACTCCGGGACAGGGCGTTCGAGCCCTCCACTTT.

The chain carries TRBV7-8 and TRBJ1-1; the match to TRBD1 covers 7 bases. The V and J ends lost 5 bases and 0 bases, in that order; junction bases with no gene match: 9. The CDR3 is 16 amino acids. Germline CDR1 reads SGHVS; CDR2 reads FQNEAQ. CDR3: CASSPGQDNMNTEAFF. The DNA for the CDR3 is TGTGCCAGCAGCCCTGGACAGGACAACATGAACACTGAAGCTTTCTTT.

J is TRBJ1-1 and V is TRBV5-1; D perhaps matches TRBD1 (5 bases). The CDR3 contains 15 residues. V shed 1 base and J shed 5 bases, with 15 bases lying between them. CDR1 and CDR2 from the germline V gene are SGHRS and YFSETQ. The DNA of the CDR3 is TGCGCCAGCAGCTTGCACCCGCCCGGGGGAACTGAAGCTTTCTTT. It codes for CASSLHPPGGTEAFF.

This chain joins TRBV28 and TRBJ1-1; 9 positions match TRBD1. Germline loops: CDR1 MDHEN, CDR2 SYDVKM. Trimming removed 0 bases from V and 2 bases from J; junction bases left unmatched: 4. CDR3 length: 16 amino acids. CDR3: CASSLWRDRVNTEAFF. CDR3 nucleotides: TGTGCCAGCAGTTTATGGAGGGACAGGGTAAACACTGAAGCTTTCTTT.